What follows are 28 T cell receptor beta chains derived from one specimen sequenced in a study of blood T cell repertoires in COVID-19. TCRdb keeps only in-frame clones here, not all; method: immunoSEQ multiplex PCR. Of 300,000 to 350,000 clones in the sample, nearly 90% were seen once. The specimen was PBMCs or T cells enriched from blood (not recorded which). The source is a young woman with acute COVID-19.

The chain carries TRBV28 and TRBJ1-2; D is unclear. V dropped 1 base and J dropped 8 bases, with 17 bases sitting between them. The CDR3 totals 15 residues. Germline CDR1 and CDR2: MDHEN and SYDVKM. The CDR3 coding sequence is TGTGCCAGCAGTTTATTTGCACAGCTACTTCAGGGCTACACCTTC. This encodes CASSLFAQLLQGYTF.

DNA of the CDR3: TGTGCCAGCAGCCTTCCTAGCGGGAGTTACAATGAGCAGTTCTTC. Its translation: CASSLPSGSYNEQFF. The chain combines TRBV3-1 (or the pseudogene TRBV3-2) with TRBJ2-1; TRBD2 matches 10 bases. This CDR3 comprises 15 residues. The germline V gene encodes CDR1 LGHDT and CDR2 YNNKEL (reference sequence). The V segment lost 4 bases and the J segment 4 bases; nucleotides outside the gene matches: 4.

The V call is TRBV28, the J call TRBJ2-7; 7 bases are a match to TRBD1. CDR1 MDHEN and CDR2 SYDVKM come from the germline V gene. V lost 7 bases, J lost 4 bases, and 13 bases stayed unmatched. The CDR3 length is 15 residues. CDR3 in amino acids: CASTLGGRVGYEQYF. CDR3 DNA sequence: TGTGCCAGCACCCTAGGGGGCAGGGTGGGTTACGAGCAGTACTTC.

The CDR3 reads CASSLGWGSYYEQYF. CDR3 bases: TGTGCCAGCAGCTTAGGGTGGGGCTCCTACTACGAGCAGTACTTC. The V gene is TRBV11-2, the J gene TRBJ2-7; TRBD1 might be the D (5 bases). The V gene's germline CDR1 is SGHAT and CDR2 FQNNGV. The CDR3 sequence is 15 residues long. The V gene lost 1 base and the J gene lost 3 bases, with 13 bases spanning the gap. Supplemented by reference TRBV11-2 and TRBJ2-7, the full variable domain reads EAGVAQSPRYKIIEKRQSVAFWCNPISGHATLYWYQQILGQGPKLLIQFQNNGVVDDSQLPKDRFSAERLKGVDSTLKIQPAKLEDSAVYLCASSLGWGSYYEQYFGPGTRLTVT.

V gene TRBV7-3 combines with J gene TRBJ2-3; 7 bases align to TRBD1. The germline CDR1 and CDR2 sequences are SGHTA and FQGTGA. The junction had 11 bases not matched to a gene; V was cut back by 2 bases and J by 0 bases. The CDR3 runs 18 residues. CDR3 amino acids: CASSLDPLTGASTDTQYF. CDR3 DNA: TGTGCCAGCAGCTTAGATCCCCTCACAGGGGCTAGCACAGATACGCAGTATTTT.

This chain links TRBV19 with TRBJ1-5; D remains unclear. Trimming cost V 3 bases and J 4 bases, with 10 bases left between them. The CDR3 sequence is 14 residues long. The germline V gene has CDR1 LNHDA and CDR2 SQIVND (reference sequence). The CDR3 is CASSILVANQPQHF. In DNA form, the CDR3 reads TGTGCCAGTAGTATTCTCGTAGCAAATCAGCCCCAGCATTTT.

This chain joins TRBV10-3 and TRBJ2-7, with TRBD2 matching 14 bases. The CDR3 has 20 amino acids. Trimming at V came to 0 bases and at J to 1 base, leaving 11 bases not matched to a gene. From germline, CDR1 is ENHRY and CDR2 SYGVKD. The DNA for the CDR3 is TGTGCCATCAGTGAGTCGCCGGGACTAGCGGGAGCCAAAAGGTCCTACGAGCAGTACTTC. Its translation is CAISESPGLAGAKRSYEQYF.

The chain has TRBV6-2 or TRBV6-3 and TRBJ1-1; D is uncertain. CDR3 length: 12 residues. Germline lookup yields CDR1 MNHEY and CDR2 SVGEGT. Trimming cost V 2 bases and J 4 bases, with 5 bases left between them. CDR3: CASSYGSTEAFF. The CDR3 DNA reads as TGTGCCAGCAGTTACGGGAGCACTGAAGCTTTCTTT.

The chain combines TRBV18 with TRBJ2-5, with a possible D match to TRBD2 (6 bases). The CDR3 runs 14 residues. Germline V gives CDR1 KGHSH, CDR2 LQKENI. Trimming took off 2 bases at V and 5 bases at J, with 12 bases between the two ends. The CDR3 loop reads CASSPTPAGETQYF. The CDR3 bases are TGTGCCAGCTCACCAACCCCCGCGGGGGAGACCCAGTACTTC.

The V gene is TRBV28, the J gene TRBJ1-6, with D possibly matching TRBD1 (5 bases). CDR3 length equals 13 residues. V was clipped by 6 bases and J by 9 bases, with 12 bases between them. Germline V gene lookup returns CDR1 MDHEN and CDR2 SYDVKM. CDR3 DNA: TGTGCCAGCAGCAGAGGGGAGGCTTCACCCCTCCACTTT. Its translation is CASSRGEASPLHF.

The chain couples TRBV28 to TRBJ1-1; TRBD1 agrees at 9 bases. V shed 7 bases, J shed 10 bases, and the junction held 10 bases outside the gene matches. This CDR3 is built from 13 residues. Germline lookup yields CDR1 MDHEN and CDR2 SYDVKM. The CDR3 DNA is TGTGCCAGCACCCAAACAGGGGGCGCGAGAGCTTTCTTT. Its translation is CASTQTGGARAFF.

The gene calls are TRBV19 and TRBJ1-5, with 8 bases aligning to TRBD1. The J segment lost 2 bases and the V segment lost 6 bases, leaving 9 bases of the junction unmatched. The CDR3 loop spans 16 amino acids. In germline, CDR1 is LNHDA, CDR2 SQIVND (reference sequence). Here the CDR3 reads CASRALQGQGNQPQHF. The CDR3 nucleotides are TGTGCCAGTAGGGCGCTACAGGGACAGGGCAATCAGCCCCAGCATTTT. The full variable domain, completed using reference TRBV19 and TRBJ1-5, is DGGITQSPKYLFRKEGQNVTLSCEQNLNHDAMYWYRQDPGQGLRLIYYSQIVNDFQKGDIAEGYSVSREKKESFPLTVTSAQKNPTAFYLCASRALQGQGNQPQHFGDGTRLSIL.

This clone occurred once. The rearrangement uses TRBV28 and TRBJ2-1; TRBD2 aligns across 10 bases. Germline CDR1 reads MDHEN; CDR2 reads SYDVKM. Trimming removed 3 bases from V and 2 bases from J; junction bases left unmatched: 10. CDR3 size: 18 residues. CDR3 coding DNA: TGTGCCAGCAGTTTTATTCTAGCGGGAGTTTCCACCTACAATGAGCAGTTCTTC. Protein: CASSFILAGVSTYNEQFF.

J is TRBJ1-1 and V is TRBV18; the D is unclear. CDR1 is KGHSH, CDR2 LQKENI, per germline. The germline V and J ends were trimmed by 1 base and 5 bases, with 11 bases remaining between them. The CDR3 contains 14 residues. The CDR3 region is CASSPRSDKTEAFF. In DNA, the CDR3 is TGTGCCAGCTCACCACGGTCAGATAAGACTGAAGCTTTCTTT.

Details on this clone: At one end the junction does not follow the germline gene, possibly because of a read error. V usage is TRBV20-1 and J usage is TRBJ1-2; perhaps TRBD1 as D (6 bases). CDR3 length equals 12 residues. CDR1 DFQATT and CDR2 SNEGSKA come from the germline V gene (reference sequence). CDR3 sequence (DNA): TGCAGTGCCAGTACCGGGACACTCCTTTCCCCCTTC. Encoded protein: CSASTGTLLSPF.

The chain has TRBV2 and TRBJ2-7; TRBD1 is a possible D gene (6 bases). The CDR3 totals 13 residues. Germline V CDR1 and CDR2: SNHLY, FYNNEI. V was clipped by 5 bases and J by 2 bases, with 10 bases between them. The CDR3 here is CASSRTETYEQYF. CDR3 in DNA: TGTGCCAGCAGTCGGACAGAAACCTACGAGCAGTACTTC.

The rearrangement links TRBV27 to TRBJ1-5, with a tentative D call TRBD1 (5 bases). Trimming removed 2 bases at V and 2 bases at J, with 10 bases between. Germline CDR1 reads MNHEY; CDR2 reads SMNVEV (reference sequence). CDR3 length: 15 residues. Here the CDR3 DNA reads TGTGCCAGCAGTTTAATACCGGGGGGCAATCAGCCCCAGCATTTT. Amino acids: CASSLIPGGNQPQHF.

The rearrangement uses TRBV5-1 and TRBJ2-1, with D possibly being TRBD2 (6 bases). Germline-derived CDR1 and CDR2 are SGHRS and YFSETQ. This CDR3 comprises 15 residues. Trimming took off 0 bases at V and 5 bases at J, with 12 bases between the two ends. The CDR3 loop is CASSLAGRAHNEQFF. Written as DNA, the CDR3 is TGCGCCAGCAGCTTGGCCGGGAGAGCCCACAATGAGCAGTTCTTC.

CDR3 sequence: CASSTGGLAGAGSTDTQYF. The CDR3 DNA reads TGTGCCAGCAGTACAGGGGGGCTAGCGGGGGCTGGAAGCACAGATACGCAGTATTTT. The gene calls are TRBV28 and TRBJ2-3; 10 nucleotides line up with TRBD2. V shed 5 bases and J 0 bases; nucleotides not matched to a gene: 14. This CDR3 region has 19 residues. Germline CDR1 is MDHEN and CDR2 is SYDVKM.

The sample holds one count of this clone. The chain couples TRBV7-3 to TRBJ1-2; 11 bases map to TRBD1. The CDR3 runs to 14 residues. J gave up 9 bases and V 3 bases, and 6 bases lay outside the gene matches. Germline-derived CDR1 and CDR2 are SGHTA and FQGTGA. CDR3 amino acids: CASSLDRGPRSYTF. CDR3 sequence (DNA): TGTGCCAGCAGCTTGGACAGGGGGCCAAGGAGCTACACCTTC.

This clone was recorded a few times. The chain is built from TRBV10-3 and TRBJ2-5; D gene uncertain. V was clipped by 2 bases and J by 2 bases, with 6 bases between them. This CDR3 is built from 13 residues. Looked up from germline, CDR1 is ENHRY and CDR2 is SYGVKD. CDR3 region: CAISERQQETQYF. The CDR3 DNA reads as TGTGCCATCAGTGAGAGACAACAAGAGACCCAGTACTTC.

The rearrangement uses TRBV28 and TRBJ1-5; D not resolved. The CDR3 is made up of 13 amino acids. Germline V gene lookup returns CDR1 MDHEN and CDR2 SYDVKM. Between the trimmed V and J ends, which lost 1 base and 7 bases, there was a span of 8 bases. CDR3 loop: CASSLSTRQPQHF. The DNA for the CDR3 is TGTGCCAGCAGTTTATCGACACGACAGCCCCAGCATTTT.

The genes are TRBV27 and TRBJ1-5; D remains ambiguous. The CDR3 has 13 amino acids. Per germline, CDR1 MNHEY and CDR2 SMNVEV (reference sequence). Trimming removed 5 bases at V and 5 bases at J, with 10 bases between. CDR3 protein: CASSRQIDQPQHF. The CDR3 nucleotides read TGTGCCAGCAGTAGACAAATAGATCAGCCCCAGCATTTT.

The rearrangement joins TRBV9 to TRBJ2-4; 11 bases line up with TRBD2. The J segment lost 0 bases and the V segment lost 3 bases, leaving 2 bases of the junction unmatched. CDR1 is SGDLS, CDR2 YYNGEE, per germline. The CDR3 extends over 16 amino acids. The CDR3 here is CASSAGLAGAKNIQYF. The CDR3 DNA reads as TGTGCCAGCAGCGCCGGACTAGCGGGAGCCAAAAACATTCAGTACTTC. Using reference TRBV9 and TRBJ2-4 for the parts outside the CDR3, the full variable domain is DSGVTQTPKHLITATGQRVTLRCSPRSGDLSVYWYQQSLDQGLQFLIQYYNGEERAKGNILERFSAQQFPDLHSELNLSSLELGDSALYFCASSAGLAGAKNIQYFGAGTRLSVL.

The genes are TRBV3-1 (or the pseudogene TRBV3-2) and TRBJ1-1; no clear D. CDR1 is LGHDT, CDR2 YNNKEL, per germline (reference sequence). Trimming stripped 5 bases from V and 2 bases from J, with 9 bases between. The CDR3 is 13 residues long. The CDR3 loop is CASSSRTNTEAFF. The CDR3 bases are TGTGCCAGCAGCTCCCGGACTAACACTGAAGCTTTCTTT.

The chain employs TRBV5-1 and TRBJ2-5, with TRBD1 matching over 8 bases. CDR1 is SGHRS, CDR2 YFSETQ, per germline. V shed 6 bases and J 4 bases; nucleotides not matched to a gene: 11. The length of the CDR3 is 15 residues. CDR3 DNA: TGCGCCAGCAAACCGGGACAGGAGTTTTTAGAGACCCAGTACTTC. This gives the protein CASKPGQEFLETQYF.

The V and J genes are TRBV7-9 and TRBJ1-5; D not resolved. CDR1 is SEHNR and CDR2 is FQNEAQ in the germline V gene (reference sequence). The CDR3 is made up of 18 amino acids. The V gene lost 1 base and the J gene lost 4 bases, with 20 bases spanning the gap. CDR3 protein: CASSLDFGQPNRNQPQHF. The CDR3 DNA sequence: TGTGCCAGCAGCTTAGACTTTGGGCAACCAAATAGGAATCAGCCCCAGCATTTT.

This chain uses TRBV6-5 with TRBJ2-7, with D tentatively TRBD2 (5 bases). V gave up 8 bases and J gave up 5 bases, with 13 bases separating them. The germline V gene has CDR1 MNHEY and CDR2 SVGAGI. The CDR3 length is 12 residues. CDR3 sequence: CASGGSGDEQYF. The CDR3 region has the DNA TGTGCCAGCGGCGGGTCCGGGGACGAGCAGTACTTC.